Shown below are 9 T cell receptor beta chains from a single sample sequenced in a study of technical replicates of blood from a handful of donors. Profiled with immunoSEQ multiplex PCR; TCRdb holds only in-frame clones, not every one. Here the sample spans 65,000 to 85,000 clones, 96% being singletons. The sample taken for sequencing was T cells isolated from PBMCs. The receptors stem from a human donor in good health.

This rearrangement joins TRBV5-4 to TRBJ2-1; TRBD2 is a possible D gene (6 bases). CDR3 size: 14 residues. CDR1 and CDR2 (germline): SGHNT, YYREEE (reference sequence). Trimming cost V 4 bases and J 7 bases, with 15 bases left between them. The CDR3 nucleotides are TGTGCCAGCAGCCGGGACTCCCGGGGGAATGAGCAGTTCTTC. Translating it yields CASSRDSRGNEQFF.

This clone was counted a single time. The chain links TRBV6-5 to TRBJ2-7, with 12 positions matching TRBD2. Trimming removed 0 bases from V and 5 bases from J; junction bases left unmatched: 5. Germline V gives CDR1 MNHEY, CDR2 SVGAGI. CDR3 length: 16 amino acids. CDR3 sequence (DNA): TGTGCCAGCAGTTACTCGAGACTAGCGGGAGCCCACGAGCAGTACTTC. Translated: CASSYSRLAGAHEQYF.

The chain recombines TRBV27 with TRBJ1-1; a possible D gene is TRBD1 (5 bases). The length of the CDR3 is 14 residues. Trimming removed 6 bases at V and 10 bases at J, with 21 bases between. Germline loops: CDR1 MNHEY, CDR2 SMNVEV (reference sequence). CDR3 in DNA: TGTGCCAGCAGGAACCGGGACTCCCACGTTAGAGCTTTCTTT. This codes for CASRNRDSHVRAFF.

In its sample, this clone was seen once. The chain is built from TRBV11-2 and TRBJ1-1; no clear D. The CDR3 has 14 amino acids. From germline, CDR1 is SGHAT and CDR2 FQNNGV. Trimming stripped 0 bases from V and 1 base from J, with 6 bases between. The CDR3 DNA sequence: TGTGCCAGCAGCTTAGACCTCGGGAACACTGAAGCTTTCTTT. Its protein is CASSLDLGNTEAFF.

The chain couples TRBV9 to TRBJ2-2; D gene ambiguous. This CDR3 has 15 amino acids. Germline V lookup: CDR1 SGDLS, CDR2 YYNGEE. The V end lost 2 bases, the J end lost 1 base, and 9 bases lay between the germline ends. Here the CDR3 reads CASSVWALNTGELFF. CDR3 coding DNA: TGTGCCAGCAGCGTGTGGGCACTGAACACCGGGGAGCTGTTTTTT.

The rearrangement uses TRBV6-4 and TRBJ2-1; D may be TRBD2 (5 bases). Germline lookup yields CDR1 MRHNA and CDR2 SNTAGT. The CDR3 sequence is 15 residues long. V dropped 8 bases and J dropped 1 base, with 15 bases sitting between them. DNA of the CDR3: TGTGCCAGCCTTCCTATTGGGGAGTCCTACAATGAGCAGTTCTTC. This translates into CASLPIGESYNEQFF.

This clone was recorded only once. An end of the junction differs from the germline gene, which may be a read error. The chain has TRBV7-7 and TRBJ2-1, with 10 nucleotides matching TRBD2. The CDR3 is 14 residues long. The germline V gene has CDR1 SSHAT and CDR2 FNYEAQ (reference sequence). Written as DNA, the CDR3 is TGTGCTAGCAGCCCGGGACTAGCGTACAATGAGCAGTTCTTC. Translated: CASSPGLAYNEQFF.

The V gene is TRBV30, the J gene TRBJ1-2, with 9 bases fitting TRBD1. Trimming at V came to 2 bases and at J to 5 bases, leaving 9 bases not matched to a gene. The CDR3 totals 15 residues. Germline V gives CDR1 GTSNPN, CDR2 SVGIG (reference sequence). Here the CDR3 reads CAWSWDGTGLYGYTF. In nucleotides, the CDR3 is TGTGCCTGGAGTTGGGACGGGACAGGGCTTTATGGCTACACCTTC.

Written as DNA, the CDR3 is TGTGCCAGCAGCTCCACCGGGACTAGCGGGAACGAGCAGTACTTC. Residues: CASSSTGTSGNEQYF. The chain uses TRBV7-3 and TRBJ2-7; 13 nucleotides agree with TRBD2. V lost 4 bases, J lost 5 bases, and 5 bases stayed unmatched. CDR1 is SGHTA and CDR2 is FQGTGA in the germline V gene. The length of the CDR3 is 15 residues. Full variable domain (missing parts from reference TRBV7-3 and TRBJ2-7): GAGVSQTPSNKVTEKGKYVELRCDPISGHTALYWYRQSLGQGPEFLIYFQGTGAADDSGLPNDRFFAVRPEGSVSTLKIQRTERGDSAVYLCASSSTGTSGNEQYFGPGTRLTVT.